Listed below are T cell receptor beta chains from one sample, sequenced in a study of cytomegalovirus exposure and HLA in healthy donors. The table came from immunoSEQ multiplex PCR; TCRdb's copy has only in-frame clones and leaves some out. Of about 190,000 clones detected, around 77% appear once; the ten largest clones hold roughly 1.6%. The sample consisted of PBMCs. Receptors were obtained from a woman between 18 and 30 years old in good health and CMV-seronegative. Both conserved end residues are part of each CDR3. The D gene is left open where the match is weak. Rows give clone size only sometimes, using once, few, many, or a class for an expanded clone.

cdr3_aa: CSGQYTGELFF; cdr3_nt: TGCAGCGGACAGTACACCGGGGAGCTGTTTTTT; clone_size: .; v_call: TRBV29-1; j_call: TRBJ2-2; d_call: .
cdr3_aa: CSVEKGGANTEAFF; cdr3_nt: TGCAGCGTTGAGAAAGGGGGCGCCAACACTGAAGCTTTCTTT; clone_size: .; v_call: TRBV29-1; j_call: TRBJ1-1; d_call: TRBD1
cdr3_aa: CASSPYGDKNTEAFF; cdr3_nt: TGTGCCAGCTCACCCTACGGGGACAAGAACACTGAAGCTTTCTTT; clone_size: .; v_call: TRBV18; j_call: TRBJ1-1; d_call: .
cdr3_aa: CASSPGTLLSDSNQPQHF; cdr3_nt: TGTGCCAGCTCACCCGGGACTCTCTTATCGGATAGCAATCAGCCCCAGCATTTT; clone_size: .; v_call: TRBV18; j_call: TRBJ1-5; d_call: .
cdr3_aa: CASSYPSGYEQYF; cdr3_nt: TGTGCCAGCAGTTACCCAAGCGGCTACGAGCAGTACTTC; clone_size: .; v_call: TRBV6-6; j_call: TRBJ2-7; d_call: .
cdr3_aa: CASSLSGSYEQYF; cdr3_nt: TGCGCCAGCAGCCTAAGCGGCTCGTACGAGCAGTACTTC; clone_size: once; v_call: TRBV4-1; j_call: TRBJ2-7; d_call: .
cdr3_aa: CASSLRTDNEKLFF; cdr3_nt: TGTGCCAGCAGTTTAAGAACAGATAATGAAAAACTGTTTTTT; clone_size: .; v_call: TRBV28; j_call: TRBJ1-4; d_call: .
cdr3_aa: CASRKTGLGTEAFF; cdr3_nt: TGTGCCAGCAGAAAGACAGGGTTGGGCACTGAAGCTTTCTTT; clone_size: .; v_call: TRBV2; j_call: TRBJ1-1; d_call: TRBD1
cdr3_aa: CASSQDFGGDTEAFF; cdr3_nt: TGTGCCAGCAGCCAAGATTTTGGGGGCGACACTGAAGCTTTCTTT; clone_size: .; v_call: TRBV14; j_call: TRBJ1-1; d_call: .
cdr3_aa: CASSFSDSGLQETQYF; cdr3_nt: TGTGCCAGCAGTTTTTCGGATAGCGGGTTACAAGAGACCCAGTACTTC; clone_size: .; v_call: TRBV6-5; j_call: TRBJ2-5; d_call: TRBD2
cdr3_aa: CASSSTADTEAFF; cdr3_nt: TGTGCCAGTAGTTCGACAGCCGACACTGAAGCTTTCTTT; clone_size: few; v_call: TRBV19; j_call: TRBJ1-1; d_call: .
cdr3_aa: CASSIVRGNTEAFF; cdr3_nt: TGTGCCAGTAGTATTGTCAGGGGGAACACTGAAGCTTTCTTT; clone_size: .; v_call: TRBV19; j_call: TRBJ1-1; d_call: .
cdr3_aa: CASSFLDRGITEAFF; cdr3_nt: TGCGCCAGCAGCTTCCTGGACAGGGGGATCACTGAAGCTTTCTTT; clone_size: .; v_call: TRBV5-1; j_call: TRBJ1-1; d_call: TRBD1